A single sample gave rise to the 15 T cell receptor beta chains below, sequenced in a study of long-term antiretroviral therapy in people with HIV. immunoSEQ v3.0 was run at survey level. The assay was immunoSEQ multiplex PCR, and TCRdb's table has in-frame clones only and misses some. The data show around 21,000 clones, 81% seen once. Sequencing was performed on unsorted PBMCs, taken 0.1 years before starting antiretroviral therapy. The receptor source for this set is a man between 35 and 55 years old with HIV.

The chain uses TRBV18 and TRBJ1-2; D is perhaps TRBD1 (6 bases). Germline values: CDR1 KGHSH, CDR2 LQKENI. Trimming removed 3 bases from V and 2 bases from J, with 13 bases in between. CDR3 length: 15 amino acids. The CDR3, as DNA: TGTGCCAGCTCACCGTCAGACAGGATGAACTATGGCTACACCTTC. Its protein product is CASSPSDRMNYGYTF.

V and J are TRBV6-1 and TRBJ2-7; D remains unclear. CDR1 and CDR2 (germline): MNHNS, SASEGT. V was pared by 1 base and J by 0 bases, with 4 bases between. The CDR3 sequence is 13 residues long. The CDR3 loop is CASSEGVSYEQYF. The CDR3, as DNA: TGTGCCAGCAGTGAAGGGGTCTCCTACGAGCAGTACTTC.

The rearrangement uses TRBV7-3 and TRBJ2-5; possibly TRBD1 or TRBD2 for D (5 bases each). CDR3 length: 14 amino acids. The V and J ends lost 3 bases and 2 bases respectively, with 10 bases between them. The germline V gene has CDR1 SGHTA and CDR2 FQGTGA. This CDR3 is CASSLGPRQETQYF. CDR3 nucleotides: TGTGCCAGCAGCTTGGGACCCCGTCAAGAGACCCAGTACTTC.

V is TRBV2 and J is TRBJ1-5; no reliable D call. V was cut by 3 bases and J by 7 bases, with 10 bases left in between. This CDR3 spans 13 amino acids. CDR1 and CDR2 (germline): SNHLY, FYNNEI. CDR3 in amino acids: CASSDMWEQPQHF. CDR3 in DNA: TGTGCCAGCAGTGATATGTGGGAGCAGCCCCAGCATTTT.

This chain joins TRBV27 and TRBJ2-3; 7 bases agree with TRBD1. CDR1 MNHEY and CDR2 SMNVEV come from the germline V gene (reference sequence). V dropped 4 bases and J dropped 7; count of bases not matched to a gene: 11. The CDR3 totals 15 residues. The CDR3, as DNA: TGTGCCAGCAGTTATAGGGGGACAGTATTAAATACGCAGTATTTT. Translation gives CASSYRGTVLNTQYF.

The gene calls are TRBV20-1 and TRBJ1-2; D uncertain. The CDR3 loop spans 10 amino acids. V lost 6 bases and J lost 7, with 9 bases in between. The germline V gene encodes CDR1 DFQATT and CDR2 SNEGSKA (reference sequence). The CDR3 spells CSAYTIGYTF. The CDR3 bases are TGCAGTGCCTACACAATTGGCTACACCTTC.

CDR3 coding DNA: TGTGCCAGCAGTTCCGACAGGGACGGAAAGGAAGCTTTCTTT. This sequence encodes CASSSDRDGKEAFF. The chain uses TRBV4-2 and TRBJ1-1, with 7 bases matching TRBD1. V lost 6 bases to trimming and J lost 8 bases; unmatched junction nucleotides: 12. This CDR3 is 14 amino acids long. Germline V lookup: CDR1 LGHNA, CDR2 YNFKEQ.

The chain uses TRBV7-8 and TRBJ2-3, with TRBD1 identical over 7 bases. The length of the CDR3 is 17 residues. Losses at the gene ends were 5 bases for V and 3 bases for J; bases not matched to a gene: 14. In germline, CDR1 is SGHVS, CDR2 FQNEAQ. The CDR3 DNA is TGTGCCAGCAGCCCGATATACGGGACAGCCTCGACAGATACGCAGTATTTT. It is translated as CASSPIYGTASTDTQYF.

V gene TRBV19 combines with J gene TRBJ2-4; weak D call: TRBD1 (5 bases). Germline V gives CDR1 LNHDA, CDR2 SQIVND (reference sequence). This CDR3 is 15 amino acids long. V was shortened by 6 bases and J by 4 bases, with 16 bases between the two germline ends. The CDR3 DNA sequence: TGTGCCAGTAGGCCAATCGACAGTAAGAAAAACATTCAGTACTTC. This encodes CASRPIDSKKNIQYF.

CDR3 nucleotide sequence: TGTGCCAGCAGTCCACACGGACTACCCTCGGAGACCCAGTACTTC. Protein sequence: CASSPHGLPSETQYF. The V gene is TRBV6-1, the J gene TRBJ2-5; possible D gene TRBD2, 6 bases. Trimming removed 5 bases from V and 5 bases from J, with 18 bases in between. Germline V gene lookup returns CDR1 MNHNS and CDR2 SASEGT. The length of the CDR3 is 15 residues.

The CDR3 region has the DNA TGTGCCAGCAGCGTAGGGTTCATCGGGGAGCTGTTTTTT. Translated, it gives CASSVGFIGELFF. This chain uses TRBV9 with TRBJ2-2, with D uncertain. Germline assignment: CDR1 SGDLS and CDR2 YYNGEE. Trimming stripped 0 bases from V and 7 bases from J, with 7 bases between. The CDR3 contains 13 residues.

This clone was detected a few times. The J gene is TRBJ2-7, the V gene TRBV5-5, with 10 bases matching TRBD2. This CDR3 is built from 16 residues. Trimming removed 2 bases from V and 7 bases from J; junction bases left unmatched: 12. Germline CDR1 SGHKS, CDR2 YYEKEE (reference sequence). The CDR3 DNA sequence: TGTGCCAGCAGCTTCCACCCTAGCGGGAGAGGATGGGAGCAGTACTTC. Its translation is CASSFHPSGRGWEQYF.

This chain uses TRBV6-6 with TRBJ2-5, with 7 bases fitting TRBD1. This CDR3 region has 16 residues. CDR1 is MNHNY, CDR2 SVGAGI, per germline (reference sequence). Trimming at V came to 6 bases and at J to 2 bases, leaving 12 bases not matched to a gene. This CDR3 is CASRKDRAAGQETQYF. CDR3 nucleotides: TGTGCCAGCAGAAAAGACAGGGCCGCCGGGCAAGAGACCCAGTACTTC.

There are a few counts of this clone. The chain recombines TRBV2 with TRBJ1-5; 9 bases fit TRBD1. From germline, CDR1 is SNHLY and CDR2 FYNNEI. This CDR3 spans 15 amino acids. Germline trimming cut 6 bases from V and 0 bases from J; bases unmatched to any gene: 3. The CDR3 coding sequence is TGTGCCAGCAGACAACAGGGGGCTAGCAATCAGCCCCAGCATTTT. Translated, it gives CASRQQGASNQPQHF.

This chain joins TRBV6-1 and TRBJ2-1; 9 bases align to TRBD2. The J segment lost 6 bases and the V segment lost 7 bases, leaving 7 bases of the junction unmatched. This CDR3 has 14 residues. The germline CDR1 and CDR2 sequences are MNHNS and SASEGT. The CDR3 loop is CASTVGLARNEQFF. The DNA of the CDR3 is TGTGCCAGCACCGTTGGACTAGCGCGCAATGAGCAGTTCTTC.